This TCR beta chain was sequenced during a study of CD8+ T cells in alopecia areata listed by TCRdb under 2018. Study-wide context: The treated patients took part in an open-label pilot trial in which moderate-to-severe alopecia areata was treated with oral tofacitinib at 5 to 10 mg twice daily. In both human patients and the C3H/HeJ mouse model, the study applied high-throughput TCRbeta sequencing to look at T cell clonal expansion in alopecia areata. Disease severity in treated patients was measured with the SALT score, which quantifies the percentage of affected scalp surface area. On the human side, TCRbeta sequencing was run on scalp tissue and on sorted CD4+ and CD8+ peripheral blood T cells from healthy controls and from alopecia areata patients with either patchy or totalis/universalis disease. Tofacitinib was administered for 6 to 18 months, and 6 months of follow-up off drug were then conducted to assess delayed response and recurrence. TCRbeta CDR3 regions were amplified by immunoSEQ multiplex PCR with 35 Vbeta forward and 13 Jbeta reverse primers. Clonality in the scalp was compared among normal scalp (n=4), patchy alopecia areata scalp (n=8), and alopecia totalis/universalis scalp (n=8). Tofacitinib-treated patients had biopsies at baseline and at 4 and 24 weeks of treatment, with a later scalp biopsy in several patients. RNA was obtained with the PAXgene miRNA kit for fixed scalp, the miRNeasy kit for PBMCs, and the RNeasy kit for mouse skin. The paper's findings and limits, for the study overall: Resident alphabeta T cells in normal human skin are also sequenced, complicating scalp TCR repertoire analysis, unlike mouse skin dominated by gammadelta T cells. Compared with mice, TCR sequences shared between patients were less clear, possibly partly because of HLA diversity across the patient population. During tofacitinib treatment, many expanded lesional clones remained in scalp and blood, and this persistence may partly explain relapse after treatment is stopped. Compared with normal scalp, lesional scalp, particularly in alopecia totalis/universalis, had higher clonality and more expanded CD8+ clones, which suggests antigenic drive. Because the treated cohort was small and had only one nonresponder, larger studies are needed to examine links between baseline CD8+ expansion and response. With tofacitinib, both scalp clonality and the number of expanded CD8+ clones among the top 100 scalp clones went down significantly.

Library construction relied on the immunoSEQ multiplex PCR assay. For TCR sequencing, RNA was extracted from every sample and reverse transcribed into cDNA to serve as template. First-strand cDNA was synthesized using SuperScript III with a 2:1 mix of oligo-dT and random hexamers. A synthetic immune receptor repertoire was used to assess amplification bias, and residual bias was removed computationally. The original methods were these. After raw reads were preprocessed to remove errors, the CDR3 was defined following IMGT conventions as running from the conserved cysteine to phenylalanine. Clonality was computed by normalizing Shannon entropy by log2 of the number of productive unique TCRs and subtracting the result from 1. CD4 or CD8 identity of scalp clones was inferred by cross-referencing scalp TCRbeta sequences with sorted blood CD4 and CD8 repertoires. The table comes from immuneACCESS by way of TCRdb, which keeps in-frame sequences with V and J called. Part of the clones is missing from these tables; in studies checked, under half for an unresolved V gene and the rest for unknown reasons. That table is the source of V, J and clone size, and D and trimming were worked out from the DNA. Recorded for this sample are 150,000 to 200,000 clones; more than 50% of them occurred a single time. The ten largest clonotypes hold 1% of the sample.

The CDR3 sequence holds 15 residues, the cysteine and phenylalanine included. Of the read, only the CDR3 DNA is kept; its 45 bases are in frame from base 1. CDR1 and CDR2 are read off the germline V gene as SGHRS and YFSETQ. Germline trimming amounts to 4 bases on V and 5 bases on J, with 10 as the count of junction bases outside the gene matches. Per the publication, the time point label means: 24 weeks on oral tofacitinib. The treatment or condition label, read with the paper, signifies: oral pan-JAK inhibitor, 5-10 mg twice daily. Peripheral blood and lesional scalp punch biopsies were obtained from patients with alopecia areata. PBMCs were separated by density centrifugation and stained for CD3, CD4 and CD8, after which CD4+ and CD8+ T cells were sorted on a FACSAria. A note on this clone: Its binding antigen is unknown. Base qualities are not recorded, but no much larger clone differs from it by a single base.

The TCR originated in a human donor with alopecia areata. The sample was CD4+ T cells sorted from blood, taken at week 24, from a patient treated with tofacitinib. The chain employs TRBV5-1 and TRBJ1-1, with 8 bases matching TRBD1. The CDR3: CASSPAGGAGTEAFF. The DNA reads TGCGCCAGCAGCCCCGCAGGGGGCGCGGGAACTGAAGCTTTCTTT.